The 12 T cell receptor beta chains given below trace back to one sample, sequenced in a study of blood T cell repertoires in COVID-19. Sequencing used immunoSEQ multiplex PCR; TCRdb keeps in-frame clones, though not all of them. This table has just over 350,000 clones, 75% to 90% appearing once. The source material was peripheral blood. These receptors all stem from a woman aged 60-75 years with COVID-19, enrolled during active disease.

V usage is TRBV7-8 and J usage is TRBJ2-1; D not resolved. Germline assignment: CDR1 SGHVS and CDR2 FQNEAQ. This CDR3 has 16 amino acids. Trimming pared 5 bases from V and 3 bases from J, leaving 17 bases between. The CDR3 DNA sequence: TGTGCCAGCAGCCCTCAATCTGGCCTTCGCTACAATGAGCAGTTCTTC. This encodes CASSPQSGLRYNEQFF. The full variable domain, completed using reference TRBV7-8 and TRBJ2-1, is GAGVSQSPRYKVAKRGQDVALRCDPISGHVSLFWYQQALGQGPEFLTYFQNEAQLDKSGLPSDRFFAERPEGSVSTLKIQRTQQEDSAVYLCASSPQSGLRYNEQFFGPGTRLTVL.

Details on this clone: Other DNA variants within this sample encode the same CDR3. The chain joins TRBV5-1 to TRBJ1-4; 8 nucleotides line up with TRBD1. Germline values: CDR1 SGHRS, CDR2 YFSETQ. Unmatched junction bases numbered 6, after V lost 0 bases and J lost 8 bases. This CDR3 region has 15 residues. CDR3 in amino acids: CASSLVGTGGEKLFF. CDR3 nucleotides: TGCGCCAGCAGCTTGGTGGGGACAGGAGGGGAAAAACTGTTTTTT.

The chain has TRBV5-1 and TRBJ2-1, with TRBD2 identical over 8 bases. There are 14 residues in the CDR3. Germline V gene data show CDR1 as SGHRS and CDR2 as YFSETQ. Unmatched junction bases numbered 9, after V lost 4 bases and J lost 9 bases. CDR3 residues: CASSPSSGEAEQFF. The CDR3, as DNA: TGCGCCAGCAGCCCAAGTAGCGGGGAGGCTGAGCAGTTCTTC.

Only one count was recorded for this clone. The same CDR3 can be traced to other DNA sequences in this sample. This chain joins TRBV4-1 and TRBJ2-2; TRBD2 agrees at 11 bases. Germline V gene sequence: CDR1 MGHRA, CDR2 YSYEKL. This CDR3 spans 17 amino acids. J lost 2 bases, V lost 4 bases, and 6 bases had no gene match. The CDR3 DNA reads TGCGCCAGCAGCCGAGGACTAGCGGGCGTAAACACCGGGGAGCTGTTTTTT. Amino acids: CASSRGLAGVNTGELFF.

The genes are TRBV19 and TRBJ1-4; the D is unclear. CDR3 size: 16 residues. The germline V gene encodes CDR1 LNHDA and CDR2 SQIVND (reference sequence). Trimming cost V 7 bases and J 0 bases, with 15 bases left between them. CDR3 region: CASTLAGKATNEKLFF. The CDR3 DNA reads TGTGCCAGTACCCTGGCGGGGAAGGCAACTAATGAAAAACTGTTTTTT.

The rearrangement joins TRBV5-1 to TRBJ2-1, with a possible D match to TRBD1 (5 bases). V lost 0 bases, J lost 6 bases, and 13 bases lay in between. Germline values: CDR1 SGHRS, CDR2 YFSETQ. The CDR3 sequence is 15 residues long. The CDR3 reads CASSLALRVGNEQFF. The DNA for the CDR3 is TGCGCCAGCAGCTTGGCCCTCAGGGTAGGCAATGAGCAGTTCTTC.

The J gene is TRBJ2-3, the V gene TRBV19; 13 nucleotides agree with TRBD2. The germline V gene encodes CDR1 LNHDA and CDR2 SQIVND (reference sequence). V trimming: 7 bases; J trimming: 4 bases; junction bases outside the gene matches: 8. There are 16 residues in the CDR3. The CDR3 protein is CASTPGLAGDSDTQYF. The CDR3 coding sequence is TGTGCCAGTACCCCCGGACTAGCGGGGGACTCAGATACGCAGTATTTT.

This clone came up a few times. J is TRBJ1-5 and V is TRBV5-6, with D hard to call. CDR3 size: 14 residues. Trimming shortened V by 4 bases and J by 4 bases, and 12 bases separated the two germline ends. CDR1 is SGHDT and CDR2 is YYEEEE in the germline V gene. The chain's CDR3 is CASSELGANQPQHF. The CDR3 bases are TGTGCCAGCAGCGAGCTCGGAGCAAATCAGCCCCAGCATTTT.

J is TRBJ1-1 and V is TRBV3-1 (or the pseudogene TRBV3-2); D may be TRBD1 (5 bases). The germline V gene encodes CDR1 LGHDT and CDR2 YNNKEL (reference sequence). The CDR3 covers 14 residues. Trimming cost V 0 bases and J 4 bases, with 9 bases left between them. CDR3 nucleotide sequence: TGTGCCAGCAGCCAAGACAGGGTGGCCACTGAAGCTTTCTTT. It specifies CASSQDRVATEAFF.

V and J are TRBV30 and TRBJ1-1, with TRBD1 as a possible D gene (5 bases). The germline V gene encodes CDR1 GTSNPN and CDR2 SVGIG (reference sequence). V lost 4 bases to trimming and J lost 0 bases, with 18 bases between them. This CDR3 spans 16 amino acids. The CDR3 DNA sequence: TGTGCCTGGACTCCACCCTGGGCAGGGTTGAACACTGAAGCTTTCTTT. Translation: CAWTPPWAGLNTEAFF.

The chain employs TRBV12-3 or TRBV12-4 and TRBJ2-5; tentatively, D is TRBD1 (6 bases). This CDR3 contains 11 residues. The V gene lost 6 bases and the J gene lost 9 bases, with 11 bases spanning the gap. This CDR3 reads CASRASGAQYF. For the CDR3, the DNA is TGTGCCAGCAGGGCCTCAGGGGCCCAGTACTTC.

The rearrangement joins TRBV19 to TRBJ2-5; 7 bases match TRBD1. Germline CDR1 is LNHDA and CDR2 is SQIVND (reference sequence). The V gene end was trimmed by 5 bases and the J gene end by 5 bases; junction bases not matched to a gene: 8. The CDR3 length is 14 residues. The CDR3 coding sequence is TGTGCCAGTAGTGTTGAGGGGGCATCGGAGACCCAGTACTTC. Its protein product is CASSVEGASETQYF. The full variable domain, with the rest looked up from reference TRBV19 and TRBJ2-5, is DGGITQSPKYLFRKEGQNVTLSCEQNLNHDAMYWYRQDPGQGLRLIYYSQIVNDFQKGDIAEGYSVSREKKESFPLTVTSAQKNPTAFYLCASSVEGASETQYFGPGTRLLVL.